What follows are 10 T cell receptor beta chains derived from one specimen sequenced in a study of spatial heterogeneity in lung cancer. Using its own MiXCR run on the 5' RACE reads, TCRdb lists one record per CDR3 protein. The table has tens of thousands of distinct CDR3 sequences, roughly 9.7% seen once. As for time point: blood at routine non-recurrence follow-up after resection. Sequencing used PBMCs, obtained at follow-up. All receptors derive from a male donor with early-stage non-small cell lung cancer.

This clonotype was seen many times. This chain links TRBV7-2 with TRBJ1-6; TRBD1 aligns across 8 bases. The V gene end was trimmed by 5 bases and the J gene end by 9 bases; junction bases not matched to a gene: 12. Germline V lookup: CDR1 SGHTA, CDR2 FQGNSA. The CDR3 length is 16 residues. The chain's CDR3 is CASSPGQAAVGSPLHF. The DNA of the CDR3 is TGTGCCAGCAGCCCGGGACAGGCTGCTGTAGGTTCACCCCTCCACTTT.

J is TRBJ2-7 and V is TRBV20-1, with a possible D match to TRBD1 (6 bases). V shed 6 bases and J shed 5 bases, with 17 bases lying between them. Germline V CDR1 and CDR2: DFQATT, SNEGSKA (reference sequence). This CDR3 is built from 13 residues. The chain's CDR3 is CSARRGSVHEQYF. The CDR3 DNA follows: TGCAGTGCCCGAAGGGGGTCAGTCCACGAGCAGTACTTC.

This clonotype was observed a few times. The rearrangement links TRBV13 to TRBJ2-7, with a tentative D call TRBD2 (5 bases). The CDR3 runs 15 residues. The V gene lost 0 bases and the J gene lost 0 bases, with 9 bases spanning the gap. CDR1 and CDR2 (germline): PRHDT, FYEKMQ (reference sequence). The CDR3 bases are TGTGCCAGCAGCTTAGGGATGCGGGCCTCCTACGAGCAGTACTTC. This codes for CASSLGMRASYEQYF.

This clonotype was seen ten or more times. The CDR3 loop reads CASSSSREEFF. The CDR3 coding sequence is TGTGCCAGCAGTTCTAGCCGCGAGGAGTTCTTC. The gene calls are TRBV12-3 or TRBV12-4 and TRBJ2-1, with D possibly matching TRBD2 (5 bases). Deletions cut 4 bases from V and 14 bases from J, with 12 bases between. This CDR3 has 11 residues.

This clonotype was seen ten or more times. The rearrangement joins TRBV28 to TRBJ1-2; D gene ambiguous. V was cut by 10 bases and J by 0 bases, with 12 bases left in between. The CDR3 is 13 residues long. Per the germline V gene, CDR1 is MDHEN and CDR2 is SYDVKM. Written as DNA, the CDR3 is TGTGCCACCTTAGCGGGCCCTAACTATGGCTACACCTTC. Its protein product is CATLAGPNYGYTF.

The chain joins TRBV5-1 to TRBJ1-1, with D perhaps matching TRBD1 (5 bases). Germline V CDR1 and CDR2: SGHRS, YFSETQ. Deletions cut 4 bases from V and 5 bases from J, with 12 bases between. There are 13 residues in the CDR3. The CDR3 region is CASSGGGETEAFF. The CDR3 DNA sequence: TGCGCCAGCAGCGGGGGAGGGGAAACTGAAGCTTTCTTT.

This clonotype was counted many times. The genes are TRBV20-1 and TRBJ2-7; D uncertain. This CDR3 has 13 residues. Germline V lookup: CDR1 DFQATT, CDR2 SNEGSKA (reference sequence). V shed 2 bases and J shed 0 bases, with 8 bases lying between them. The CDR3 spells CSARTYASYEQYF. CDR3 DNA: TGCAGTGCTAGAACGTATGCCTCCTACGAGCAGTACTTC.

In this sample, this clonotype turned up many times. The CDR3 region has the DNA TGTGCCAGCAGCCAAGGTCGATTTGCCAGTGAAGCTTTCTTT. It yields the protein CASSQGRFASEAFF. The rearrangement links TRBV4-2 to TRBJ1-1, with D unresolved. Germline V gives CDR1 LGHNA, CDR2 YNFKEQ. This CDR3 has 14 amino acids. V shed 1 base and J shed 7 bases, with 13 bases lying between them.

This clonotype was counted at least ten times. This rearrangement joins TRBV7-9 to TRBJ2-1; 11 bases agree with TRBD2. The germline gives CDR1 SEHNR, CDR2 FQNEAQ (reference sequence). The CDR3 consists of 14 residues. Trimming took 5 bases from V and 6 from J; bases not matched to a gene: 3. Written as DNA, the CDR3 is TGTGCCAGCAGCATGGGACTAGCGGTCAATGAGCAGTTCTTC. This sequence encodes CASSMGLAVNEQFF.

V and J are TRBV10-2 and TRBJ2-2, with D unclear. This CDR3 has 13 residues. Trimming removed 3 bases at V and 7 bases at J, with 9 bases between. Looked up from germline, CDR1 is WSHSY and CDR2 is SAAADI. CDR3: CASSESSVGELFF. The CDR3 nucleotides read TGCGCCAGCAGTGAATCCTCAGTCGGGGAGCTGTTTTTT.